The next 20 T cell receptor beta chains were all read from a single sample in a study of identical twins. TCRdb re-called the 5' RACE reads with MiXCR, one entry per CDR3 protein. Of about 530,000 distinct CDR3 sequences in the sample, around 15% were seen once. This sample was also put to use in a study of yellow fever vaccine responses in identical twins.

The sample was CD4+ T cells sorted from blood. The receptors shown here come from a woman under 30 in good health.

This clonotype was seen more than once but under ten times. The CDR3 here is CASSTLSSPRTSLHEQYF. CDR3 coding DNA: TGTGCCAGCAGTACCCTTTCGTCCCCTCGGACAAGCCTCCACGAGCAGTACTTC. This chain connects TRBV12-3 or TRBV12-4 to TRBJ2-7, with D maybe TRBD1 (5 bases). This CDR3 spans 18 amino acids. Trimming removed 5 bases from V and 5 bases from J, with 28 bases in between.

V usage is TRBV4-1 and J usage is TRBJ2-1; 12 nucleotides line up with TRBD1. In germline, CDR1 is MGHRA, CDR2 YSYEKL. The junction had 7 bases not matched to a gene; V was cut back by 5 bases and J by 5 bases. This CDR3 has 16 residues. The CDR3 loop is CASSKGGTGGHNEQFF. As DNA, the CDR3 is TGCGCCAGCAGCAAGGGCGGGACAGGGGGCCACAATGAGCAGTTCTTC.

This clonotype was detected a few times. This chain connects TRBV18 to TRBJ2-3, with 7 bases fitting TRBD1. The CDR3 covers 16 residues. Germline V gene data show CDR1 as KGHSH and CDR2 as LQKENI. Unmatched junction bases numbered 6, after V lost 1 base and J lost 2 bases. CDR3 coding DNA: TGTGCCAGCTCACCACGGAGACAGGGCCCCACAGATACGCAGTATTTT. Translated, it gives CASSPRRQGPTDTQYF.

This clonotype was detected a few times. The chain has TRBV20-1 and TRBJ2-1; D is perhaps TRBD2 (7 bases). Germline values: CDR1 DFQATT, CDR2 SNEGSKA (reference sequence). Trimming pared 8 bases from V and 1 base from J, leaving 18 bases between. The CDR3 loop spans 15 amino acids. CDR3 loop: CSTEAGASSYNEQFF. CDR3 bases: TGCAGTACCGAGGCGGGGGCCTCGTCCTACAATGAGCAGTTCTTC.

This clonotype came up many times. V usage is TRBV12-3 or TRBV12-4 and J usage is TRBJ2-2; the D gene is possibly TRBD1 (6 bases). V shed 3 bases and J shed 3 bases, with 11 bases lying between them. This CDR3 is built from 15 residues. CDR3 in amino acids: CASSLNRADTGELFF. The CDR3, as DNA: TGTGCCAGCAGTTTGAACAGGGCAGACACCGGGGAGCTGTTTTTT.

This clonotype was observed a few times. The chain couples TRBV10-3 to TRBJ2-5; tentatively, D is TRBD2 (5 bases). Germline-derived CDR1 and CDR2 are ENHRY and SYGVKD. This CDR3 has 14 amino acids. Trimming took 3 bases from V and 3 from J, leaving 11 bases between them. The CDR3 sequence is CAISDGVSEETQYF. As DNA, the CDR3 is TGTGCCATCAGTGACGGGGTCTCGGAAGAGACCCAGTACTTC.

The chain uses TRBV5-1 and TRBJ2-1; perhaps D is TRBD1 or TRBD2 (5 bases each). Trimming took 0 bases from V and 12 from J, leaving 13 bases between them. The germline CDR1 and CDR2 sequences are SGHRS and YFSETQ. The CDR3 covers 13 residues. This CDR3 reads CASSLGDGDVQFF. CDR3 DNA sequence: TGCGCCAGCAGCTTGGGGGACGGCGATGTGCAGTTCTTC.

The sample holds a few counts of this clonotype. The CDR3 DNA sequence: TGTGCCAGCAGTTACTGGGGGGGAAAGAAGGCTGAAGCTTTCTTT. This codes for CASSYWGGKKAEAFF. This chain links TRBV6-5 with TRBJ1-1, with D tentatively TRBD1 (5 bases). This CDR3 contains 15 residues. CDR1 is MNHEY, CDR2 SVGAGI, per germline. V lost 1 base to trimming and J lost 6 bases, with 15 bases between them.

The CDR3 sequence: CASSLVVGRNTEAFF. Here the CDR3 DNA reads TGTGCCAGCAGCTTAGTCGTAGGGAGGAACACTGAAGCTTTCTTT. This chain connects TRBV7-9 to TRBJ1-1; no clear D. Germline loops: CDR1 SEHNR, CDR2 FQNEAQ (reference sequence). The CDR3 has 15 residues. V was cut by 1 base and J by 1 base, with 10 bases left in between.

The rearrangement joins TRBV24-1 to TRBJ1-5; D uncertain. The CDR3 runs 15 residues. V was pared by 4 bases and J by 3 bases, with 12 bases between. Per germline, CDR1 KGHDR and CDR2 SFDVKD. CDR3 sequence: CATSDNDIPNQPQHF. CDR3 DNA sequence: TGTGCCACCAGTGACAATGACATACCCAATCAGCCCCAGCATTTT.

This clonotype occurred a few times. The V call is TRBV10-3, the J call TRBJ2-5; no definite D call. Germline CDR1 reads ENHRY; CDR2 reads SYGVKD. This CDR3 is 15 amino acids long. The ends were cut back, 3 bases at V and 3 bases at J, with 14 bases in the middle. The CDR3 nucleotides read TGTGCCATCAGTGAAGAATCGGCGGTCAAAGAGACCCAGTACTTC. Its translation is CAISEESAVKETQYF.

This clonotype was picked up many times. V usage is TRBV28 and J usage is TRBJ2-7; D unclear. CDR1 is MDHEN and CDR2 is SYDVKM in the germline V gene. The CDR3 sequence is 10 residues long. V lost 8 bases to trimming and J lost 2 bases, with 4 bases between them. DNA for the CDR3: TGTGCCAGCGGGACCTACGAGCAGTACTTC. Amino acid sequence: CASGTYEQYF.

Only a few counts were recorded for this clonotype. For the CDR3, the DNA is TGTGCCAGCAGCTCCCGGGGGGAGGGACCCTACAATGAGCAGTTCTTC. Its protein is CASSSRGEGPYNEQFF. The rearrangement joins TRBV9 to TRBJ2-1, with 7 bases matching TRBD2. V trimming: 4 bases; J trimming: 2 bases; junction bases outside the gene matches: 9. CDR1 is SGDLS and CDR2 is YYNGEE in the germline V gene. This CDR3 contains 16 residues.

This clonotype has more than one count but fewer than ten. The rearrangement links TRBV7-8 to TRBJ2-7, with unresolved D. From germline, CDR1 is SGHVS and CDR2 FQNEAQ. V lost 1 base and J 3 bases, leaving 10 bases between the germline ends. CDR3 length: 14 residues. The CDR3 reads CASSLVGRNYEQYV. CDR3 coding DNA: TGTGCCAGCAGCTTAGTGGGCAGAAACTACGAGCAGTACGTC.

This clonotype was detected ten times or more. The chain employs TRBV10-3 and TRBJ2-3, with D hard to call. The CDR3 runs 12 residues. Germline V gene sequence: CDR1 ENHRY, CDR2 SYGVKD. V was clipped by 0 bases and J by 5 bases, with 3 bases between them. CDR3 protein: CAISESGDTQYF. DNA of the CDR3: TGTGCCATCAGTGAGTCAGGAGATACGCAGTATTTT.

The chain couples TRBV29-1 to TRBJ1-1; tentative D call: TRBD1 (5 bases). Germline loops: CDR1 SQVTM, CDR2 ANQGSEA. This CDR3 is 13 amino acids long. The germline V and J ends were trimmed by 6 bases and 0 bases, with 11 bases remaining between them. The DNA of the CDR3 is TGCAGCGTAGTACAGGATGTGAACACTGAAGCTTTCTTT. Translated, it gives CSVVQDVNTEAFF.

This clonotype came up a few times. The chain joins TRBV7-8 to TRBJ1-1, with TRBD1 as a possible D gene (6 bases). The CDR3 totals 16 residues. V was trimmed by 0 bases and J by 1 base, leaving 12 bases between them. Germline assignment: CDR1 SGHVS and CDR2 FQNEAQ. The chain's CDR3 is CASSLAPGHSNTEAFF. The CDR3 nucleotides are TGTGCCAGCAGCTTAGCCCCGGGACATTCGAACACTGAAGCTTTCTTT.

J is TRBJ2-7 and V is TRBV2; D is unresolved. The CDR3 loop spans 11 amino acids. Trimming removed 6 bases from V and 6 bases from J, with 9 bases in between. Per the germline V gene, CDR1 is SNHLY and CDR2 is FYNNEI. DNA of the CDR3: TGTGCCAGCAGGTACCGAGGCGAGCAGTACTTC. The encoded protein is CASRYRGEQYF.

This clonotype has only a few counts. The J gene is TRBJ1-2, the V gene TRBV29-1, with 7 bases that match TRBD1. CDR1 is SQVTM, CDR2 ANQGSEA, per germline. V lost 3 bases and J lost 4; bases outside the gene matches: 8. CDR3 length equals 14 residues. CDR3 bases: TGCAGCGTTGAGGAAGGGGGCGGAACCTATGGCTACACCTTC. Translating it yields CSVEEGGGTYGYTF.

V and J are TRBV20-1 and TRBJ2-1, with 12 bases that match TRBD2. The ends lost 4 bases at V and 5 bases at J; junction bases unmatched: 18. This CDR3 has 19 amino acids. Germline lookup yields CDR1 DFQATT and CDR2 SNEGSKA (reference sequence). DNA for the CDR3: TGCAGTGCTAACACCAAGACTAGCGGGGGACCACCGACGGACAATGAGCAGTTCTTC. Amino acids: CSANTKTSGGPPTDNEQFF.